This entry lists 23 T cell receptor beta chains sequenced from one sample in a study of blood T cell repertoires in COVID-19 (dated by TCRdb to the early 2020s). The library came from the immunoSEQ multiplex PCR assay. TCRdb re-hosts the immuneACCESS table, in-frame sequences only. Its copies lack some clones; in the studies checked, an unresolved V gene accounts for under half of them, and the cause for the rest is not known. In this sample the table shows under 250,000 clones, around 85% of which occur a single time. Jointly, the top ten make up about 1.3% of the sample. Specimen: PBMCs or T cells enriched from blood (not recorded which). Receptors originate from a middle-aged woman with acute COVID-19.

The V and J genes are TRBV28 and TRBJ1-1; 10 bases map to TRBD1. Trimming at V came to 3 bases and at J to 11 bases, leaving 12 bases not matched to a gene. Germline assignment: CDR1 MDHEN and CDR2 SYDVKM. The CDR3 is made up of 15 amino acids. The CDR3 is CASSFSDRGITVAFF. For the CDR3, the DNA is TGTGCCAGCAGTTTTTCGGACAGGGGGATAACGGTGGCTTTCTTT.

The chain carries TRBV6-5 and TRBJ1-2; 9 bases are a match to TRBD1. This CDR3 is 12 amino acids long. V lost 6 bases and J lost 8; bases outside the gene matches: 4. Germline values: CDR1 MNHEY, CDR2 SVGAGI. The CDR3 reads CASSGTGLGYTF. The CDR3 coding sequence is TGTGCCAGCAGCGGGACAGGGTTGGGCTACACCTTC.

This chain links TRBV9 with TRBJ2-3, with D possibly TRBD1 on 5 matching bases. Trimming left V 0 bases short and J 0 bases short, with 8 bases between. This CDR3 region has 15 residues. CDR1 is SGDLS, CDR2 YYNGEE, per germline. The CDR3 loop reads CASSVVGASTDTQYF. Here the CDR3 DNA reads TGTGCCAGCAGCGTAGTAGGGGCTAGCACAGATACGCAGTATTTT.

The CDR3 region is CAWSAFGTTYEQYF. The CDR3 nucleotides read TGTGCCTGGAGTGCTTTTGGGACAACCTACGAGCAGTACTTC. The V and J genes are TRBV30 and TRBJ2-7; D may be TRBD1 (6 bases). CDR3 length: 14 residues. Germline CDR1 and CDR2: GTSNPN and SVGIG (reference sequence). V lost 1 base and J 2 bases, leaving 12 bases between the germline ends.

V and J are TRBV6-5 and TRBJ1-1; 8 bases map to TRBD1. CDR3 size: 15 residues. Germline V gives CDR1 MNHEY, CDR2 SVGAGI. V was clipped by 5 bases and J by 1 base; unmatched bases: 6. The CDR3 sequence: CASSPFGTGNTEAFF. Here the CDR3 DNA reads TGTGCCAGCAGTCCGTTCGGGACAGGGAACACTGAAGCTTTCTTT.

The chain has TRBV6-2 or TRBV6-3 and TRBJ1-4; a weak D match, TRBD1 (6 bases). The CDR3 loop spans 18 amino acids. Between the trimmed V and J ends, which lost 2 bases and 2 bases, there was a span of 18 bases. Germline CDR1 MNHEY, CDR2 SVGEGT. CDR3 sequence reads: CASSYTRGRGATNEKLFF. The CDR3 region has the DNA TGTGCCAGCAGTTACACGCGAGGCCGGGGGGCGACTAATGAAAAACTGTTTTTT.

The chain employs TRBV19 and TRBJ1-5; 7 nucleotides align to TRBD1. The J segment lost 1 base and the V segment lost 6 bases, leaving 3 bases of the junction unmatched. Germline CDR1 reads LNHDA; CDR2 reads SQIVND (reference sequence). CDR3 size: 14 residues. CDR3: CASRQGISNQPQHF. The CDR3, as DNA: TGTGCCAGTAGACAGGGGATCAGCAATCAGCCCCAGCATTTT.

Here the CDR3 reads CASSLGGASGSIEQFF. CDR3 DNA sequence: TGTGCCAGCAGCTTAGGAGGAGCTAGCGGGTCTATTGAGCAGTTCTTC. The chain joins TRBV7-9 to TRBJ2-1, with 8 bases matching TRBD2. Germline CDR1 is SEHNR and CDR2 is FQNEAQ (reference sequence). CDR3 length: 16 amino acids. Unmatched junction bases numbered 11, after V lost 1 base and J lost 9 bases.

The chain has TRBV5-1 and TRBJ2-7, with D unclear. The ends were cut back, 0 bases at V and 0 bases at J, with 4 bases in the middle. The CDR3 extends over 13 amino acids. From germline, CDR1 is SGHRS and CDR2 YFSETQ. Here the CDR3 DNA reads TGCGCCAGCAGCTTGGGTAACTCCTACGAGCAGTACTTC. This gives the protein CASSLGNSYEQYF.

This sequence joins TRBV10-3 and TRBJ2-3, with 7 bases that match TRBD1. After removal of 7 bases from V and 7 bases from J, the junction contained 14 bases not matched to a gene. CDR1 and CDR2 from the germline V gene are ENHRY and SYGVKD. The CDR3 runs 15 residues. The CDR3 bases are TGTGCCATCAATCAGGGGGAAGTGGGTGGTAATACGCAGTATTTT. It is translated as CAINQGEVGGNTQYF.

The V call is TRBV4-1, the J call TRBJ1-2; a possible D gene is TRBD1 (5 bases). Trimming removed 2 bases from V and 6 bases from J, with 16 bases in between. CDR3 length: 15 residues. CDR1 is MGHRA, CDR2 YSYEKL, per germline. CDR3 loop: CASSQLDMTEDGYTF. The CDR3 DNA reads TGCGCCAGCAGCCAATTGGACATGACTGAGGATGGCTACACCTTC.

The CDR3 bases are TGTGCCACCACCCGAGGGGGAAAATACGGCTACACCTTC. Protein product: CATTRGGKYGYTF. V usage is TRBV6-6 and J usage is TRBJ1-2, with D possibly TRBD1 on 6 matching bases. Germline V CDR1 and CDR2: MNHNY, SVGAGI (reference sequence). V was trimmed by 10 bases and J by 8 bases, leaving 20 bases between them. The CDR3 is made up of 13 amino acids.

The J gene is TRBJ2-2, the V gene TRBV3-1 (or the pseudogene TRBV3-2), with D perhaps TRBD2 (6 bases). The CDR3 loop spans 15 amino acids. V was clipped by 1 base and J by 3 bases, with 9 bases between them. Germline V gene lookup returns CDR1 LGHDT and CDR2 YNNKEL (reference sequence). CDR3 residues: CASSQGPGDTGELFF. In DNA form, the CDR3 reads TGTGCCAGCAGCCAAGGACCGGGGGACACCGGGGAGCTGTTTTTT.

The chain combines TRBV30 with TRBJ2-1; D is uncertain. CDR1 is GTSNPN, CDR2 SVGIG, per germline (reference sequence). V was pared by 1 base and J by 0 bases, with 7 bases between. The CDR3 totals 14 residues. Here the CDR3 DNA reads TGTGCCTGGAGTGACTCGGGCTCCTACAATGAGCAGTTCTTC. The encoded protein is CAWSDSGSYNEQFF.

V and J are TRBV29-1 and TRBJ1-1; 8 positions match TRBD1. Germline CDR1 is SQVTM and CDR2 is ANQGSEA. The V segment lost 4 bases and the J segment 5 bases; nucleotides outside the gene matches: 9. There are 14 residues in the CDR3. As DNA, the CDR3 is TGCAGCGTTGCGCCGGGACAGGCTCATACTGAAGCTTTCTTT. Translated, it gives CSVAPGQAHTEAFF.

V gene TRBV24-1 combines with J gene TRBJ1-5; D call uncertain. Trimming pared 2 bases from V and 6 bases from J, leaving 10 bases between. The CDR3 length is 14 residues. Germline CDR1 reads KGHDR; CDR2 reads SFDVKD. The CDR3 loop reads CATSDSGLSQPQHF. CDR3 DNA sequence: TGTGCCACCAGTGATTCAGGATTATCTCAGCCCCAGCATTTT.

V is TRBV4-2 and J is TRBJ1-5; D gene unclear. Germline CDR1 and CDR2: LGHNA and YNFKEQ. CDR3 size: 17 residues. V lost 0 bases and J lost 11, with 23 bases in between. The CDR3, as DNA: TGTGCCAGCAGCCAAGATCTAGATAGAACACCCCCTCTGGCCCAGCATTTT. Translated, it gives CASSQDLDRTPPLAQHF.

CDR3 protein: CASSSPDQPQHF. In DNA, the CDR3 is TGTGCCAGCAGTTCGCCGGATCAGCCCCAGCATTTT. The rearrangement links TRBV28 to TRBJ1-5; D call uncertain. This CDR3 is built from 12 residues. The germline V gene has CDR1 MDHEN and CDR2 SYDVKM. Trimming removed 4 bases from V and 5 bases from J, with 6 bases in between.

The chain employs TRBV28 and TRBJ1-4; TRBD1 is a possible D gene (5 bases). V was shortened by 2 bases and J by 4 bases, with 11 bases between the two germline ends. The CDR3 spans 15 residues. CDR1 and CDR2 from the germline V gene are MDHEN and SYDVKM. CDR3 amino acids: CASSLPPGINEKLFF. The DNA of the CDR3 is TGTGCCAGCAGTTTACCCCCAGGGATTAATGAAAAACTGTTTTTT.

In nucleotides, the CDR3 is TGCGCCAGCAGCTTGGAAACAGGCCTTAATCAGCCCCAGCATTTT. This gives the protein CASSLETGLNQPQHF. The chain employs TRBV5-1 and TRBJ1-5; tentatively, D is TRBD1 (5 bases). The CDR3 is 15 residues long. The ends were cut back, 0 bases at V and 4 bases at J, with 11 bases in the middle. CDR1 and CDR2 (germline): SGHRS, YFSETQ.

CDR3 protein: CASSPPGYAVEQYF. The CDR3 coding sequence is TGTGCCAGTAGTCCCCCTGGATATGCGGTTGAGCAGTATTTT. The chain recombines TRBV19 with TRBJ2-3; D call uncertain. Trimming removed 5 bases at V and 11 bases at J, with 20 bases between. The germline V gene encodes CDR1 LNHDA and CDR2 SQIVND (reference sequence). The CDR3 totals 14 residues. The whole variable domain, remainder taken from reference TRBV19 and TRBJ2-3, is DGGITQSPKYLFRKEGQNVTLSCEQNLNHDAMYWYRQDPGQGLRLIYYSQIVNDFQKGDIAEGYSVSREKKESFPLTVTSAQKNPTAFYLCASSPPGYAVEQYFGPGTRLTVL.

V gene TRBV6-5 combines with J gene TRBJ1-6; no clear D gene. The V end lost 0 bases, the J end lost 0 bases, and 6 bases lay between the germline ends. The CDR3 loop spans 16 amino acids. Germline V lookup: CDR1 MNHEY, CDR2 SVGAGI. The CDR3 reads CASSYSGSSYNSPLHF. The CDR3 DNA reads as TGTGCCAGCAGTTACTCAGGGAGCTCCTATAATTCACCCCTCCACTTT.

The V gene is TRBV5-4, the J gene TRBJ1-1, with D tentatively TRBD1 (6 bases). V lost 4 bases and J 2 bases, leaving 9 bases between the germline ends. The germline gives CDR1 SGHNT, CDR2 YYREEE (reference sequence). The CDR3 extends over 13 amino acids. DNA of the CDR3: TGTGCCAGCAGCCTACAGGGAAACACTGAAGCTTTCTTT. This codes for CASSLQGNTEAFF.